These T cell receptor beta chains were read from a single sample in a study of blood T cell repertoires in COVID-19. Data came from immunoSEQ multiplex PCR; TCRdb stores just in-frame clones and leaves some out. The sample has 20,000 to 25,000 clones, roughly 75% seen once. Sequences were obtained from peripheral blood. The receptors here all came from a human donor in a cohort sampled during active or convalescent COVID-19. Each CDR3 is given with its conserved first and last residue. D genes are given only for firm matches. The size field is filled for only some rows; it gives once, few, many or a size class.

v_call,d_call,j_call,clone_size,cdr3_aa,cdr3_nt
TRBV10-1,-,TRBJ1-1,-,CASSIRGDAEAFF,TGCGCCAGCAGTATTAGGGGTGACGCTGAAGCTTTCTTT
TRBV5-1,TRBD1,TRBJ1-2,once,CASSPDRGPYGYTF,TGCGCCAGCAGCCCGGACAGGGGGCCCTATGGCTACACCTTC
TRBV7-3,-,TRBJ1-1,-,CASSLNGGMMNTEAFF,TGTGCCAGCAGCTTAAATGGGGGGATGATGAACACTGAAGCTTTCTTT
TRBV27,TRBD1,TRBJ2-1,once,CAGRQGSSYNEQFF,TGTGCCGGCCGACAGGGAAGCTCCTACAATGAGCAGTTCTTC
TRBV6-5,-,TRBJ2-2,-,CASRSRVLTGELFF,TGTGCCAGCAGATCTCGGGTCCTCACCGGGGAGCTGTTTTTT
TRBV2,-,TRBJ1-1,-,CASSQGLNTEAFF,TGTGCCAGCAGTCAGGGTCTGAACACTGAAGCTTTCTTT
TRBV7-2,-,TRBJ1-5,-,CASSLGPGVGPQHF,TGTGCCAGCAGCTTAGGTCCAGGGGTCGGGCCCCAGCATTTT
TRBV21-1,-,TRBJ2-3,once,CASSKYLLTDTQYF,TGTGCTAGCAGCAAATACTTGCTCACAGATACGCAGTATTTT
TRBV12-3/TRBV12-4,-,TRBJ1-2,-,CASSLDREGYTF,TGTGCCAGCAGTTTAGACAGAGAGGGCTACACCTTC
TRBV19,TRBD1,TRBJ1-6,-,CASSIDPRPRGNSPLHF,TGTGCCAGTAGTATAGACCCACGGCCCAGGGGGAATTCACCCCTCCACTTT
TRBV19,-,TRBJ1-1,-,CASSILIRGRNTEAFF,TGTGCCAGTAGTATACTGATCAGGGGCCGCAACACTGAAGCTTTCTTT
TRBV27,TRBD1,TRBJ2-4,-,CASSLMGQGRNIQYF,TGTGCCAGCAGTTTAATGGGACAGGGAAGAAACATTCAGTACTTC
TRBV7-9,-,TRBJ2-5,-,CASLRAPEETQYF,TGTGCCAGTCTAAGAGCCCCCGAAGAGACCCAGTACTTC
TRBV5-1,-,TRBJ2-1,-,CASSLIRNNEQFF,TGCGCCAGCAGCCTCATTAGAAACAATGAGCAGTTCTTC
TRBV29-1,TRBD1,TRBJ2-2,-,CSAEVTGGSGELFF,TGCAGCGCCGAGGTCACAGGGGGCTCCGGGGAGCTGTTTTTT
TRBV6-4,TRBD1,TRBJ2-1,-,CASSFTGGTYNEQFF,TGTGCCAGCAGTTTTACAGGGGGTACCTACAATGAGCAGTTCTTC
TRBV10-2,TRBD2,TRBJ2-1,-,CASRASGSDEQFF,TGCGCCAGCAGAGCTAGCGGGAGTGATGAGCAGTTCTTC
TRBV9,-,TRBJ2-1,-,CASSAQGAAEQFF,TGTGCCAGCAGCGCACAAGGGGCCGCTGAGCAGTTCTTC
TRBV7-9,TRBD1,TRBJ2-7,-,CASSSGTVSNEQYF,TGTGCCAGCAGCTCCGGGACAGTTTCCAACGAGCAGTACTTC
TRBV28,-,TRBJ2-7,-,CASSFRTDYEQYF,TGTGCCAGCAGTTTTCGAACAGACTACGAGCAGTACTTC
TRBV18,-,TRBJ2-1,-,CASSPNRNGSRGDNNEQFF,TGTGCCAGCTCACCCAACCGCAATGGGTCCAGAGGAGATAACAATGAGCAGTTCTTC
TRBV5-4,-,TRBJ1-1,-,CASSSAGENTEAFF,TGTGCCAGCAGCTCGGCGGGGGAGAACACTGAAGCTTTCTTT
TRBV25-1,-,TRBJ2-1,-,CASSPNNEQFF,TGTGCCAGCAGTCCTAACAATGAGCAGTTCTTC
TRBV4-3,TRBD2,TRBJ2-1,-,CASSPVSLAGVLDEQFF,TGCGCCAGCAGCCCCGTCTCCCTAGCGGGAGTCCTCGATGAGCAGTTCTTC
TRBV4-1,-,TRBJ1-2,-,CASSLSGQTYGYTF,TGCGCCAGCAGTCTAAGCGGACAGACCTATGGCTACACCTTC
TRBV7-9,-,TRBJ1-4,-,CASSLGSAGTNEKLFF,TGTGCCAGCAGCTTGGGTTCTGCGGGGACTAATGAAAAACTGTTTTTT
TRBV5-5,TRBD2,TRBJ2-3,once,CASSLELAVSTDTQYF,TGTGCCAGCAGCTTGGAGCTAGCGGTTAGCACAGATACGCAGTATTTT
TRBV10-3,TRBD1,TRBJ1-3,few,CAIKAFGTGVTGNTIYF,TGTGCCATCAAGGCTTTCGGGACAGGGGTAACTGGAAACACCATATATTTT
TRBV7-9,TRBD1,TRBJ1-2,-,CASSSTGGVGYTF,TGTGCCAGCAGTTCGACAGGGGGCGTAGGCTACACCTTC
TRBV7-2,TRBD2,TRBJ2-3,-,CASSLSGSPSDTQYF,TGTGCCAGCAGCCTAAGCGGGAGTCCTTCAGATACGCAGTATTTT
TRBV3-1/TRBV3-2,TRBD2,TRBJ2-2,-,CASSQLPGLAGAQWGELFF,TGTGCCAGCAGCCAACTACCGGGACTAGCGGGAGCCCAGTGGGGGGAGCTGTTTTTT
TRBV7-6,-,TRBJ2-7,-,CASSLDGAPSYEQYF,TGTGCCAGCAGCTTAGATGGGGCTCCCTCCTACGAGCAGTACTTC
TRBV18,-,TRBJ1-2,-,CASSLRGGYDYGYTF,TGTGCCAGCTCTCTCCGGGGGGGGTACGACTATGGCTACACCTTC
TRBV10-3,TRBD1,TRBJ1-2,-,CAINSGGAYGYTF,TGTGCCATCAATTCAGGGGGCGCGTATGGCTACACCTTC
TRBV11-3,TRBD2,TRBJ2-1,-,CASSLTGGTSYNEQFF,TGTGCCAGCAGCCTAACGGGGGGAACTTCCTACAATGAGCAGTTCTTC
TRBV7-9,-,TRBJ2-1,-,CASSLQVPLSVDEQFF,TGTGCCAGCAGCTTGCAGGTTCCCCTTTCGGTGGATGAGCAGTTCTTC
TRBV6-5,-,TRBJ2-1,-,CASRDSSSYNEQFF,TGTGCCAGCAGAGATAGTAGCTCCTACAATGAGCAGTTCTTC
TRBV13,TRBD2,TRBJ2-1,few,CASSLGLDGPLREEQFF,TGTGCCAGCAGCTTGGGACTAGACGGACCCCTCCGGGAGGAGCAGTTCTTC
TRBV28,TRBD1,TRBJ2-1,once,CASSQGQGRNNEQFF,TGTGCCAGCAGTCAAGGACAGGGGAGGAACAATGAGCAGTTCTTC
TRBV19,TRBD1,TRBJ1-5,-,CASSIWDRGLSNQPQHF,TGTGCCAGTAGTATATGGGACAGGGGGCTAAGCAATCAGCCCCAGCATTTT
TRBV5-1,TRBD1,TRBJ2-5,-,CASSTGTGRETQYF,TGCGCCAGCAGCACCGGGACAGGGAGAGAGACCCAGTACTTC
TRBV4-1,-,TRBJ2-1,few,CASSHQTGLTYNEQFF,TGCGCCAGCAGCCACCAAACAGGGTTGACGTACAATGAGCAGTTCTTC
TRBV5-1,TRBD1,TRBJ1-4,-,CASHGQGVANEKLFF,TGCGCCAGTCACGGACAGGGGGTAGCTAATGAAAAACTGTTTTTT
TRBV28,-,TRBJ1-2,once,CASSSPQQGRYGYTF,TGTGCCAGCAGTTCCCCCCAACAGGGAAGGTATGGCTACACCTTC
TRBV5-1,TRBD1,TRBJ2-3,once,CASSGQGAPTDTQYF,TGCGCCAGCAGCGGCCAGGGGGCACCGACAGATACGCAGTATTTT